This TCR beta chain was sequenced in a study of blood T cell repertoires in COVID-19. Study overall: The United States, Italy and Spain provided the acute and convalescent COVID-19 samples. Sources were T cells, B-cell-depleted T cells, or PBMCs; the material itself was cDNA or gDNA.

V was clipped by 0 bases and J by 6 bases, with 4 bases between them. CDR1 and CDR2 (germline): DFQATT, SNEGSKA (reference sequence). The CDR3 is 11 amino acids. On this clone: Other DNA sequences in this sample translate to the same CDR3.

As originally analysed: Nucleated cell counts were estimated from reference gene primer amplification. Generated by immunoSEQ multiplex PCR, the TCRdb table keeps only in-frame clones and is missing some. From that table come the V and J calls and clone size; the DNA was used to work out D and trimming. The table records approximately 350,000 clones, under 95% of them present only once. This clonotype was sampled from a woman aged 18-29 years who had recovered from COVID-19. Input material: peripheral blood. V and J are TRBV20-1 and TRBJ2-3; D remains ambiguous. DNA for the CDR3: TGCAGTGCTAGAGATGGCGATACGCAGTATTTT. Its protein product is CSARDGDTQYF.